A selection of T cell receptor beta chains follows, all from one sample in a study of breast tumors, draining lymph nodes, adjacent tissues. MiXCR was run by TCRdb on the multiplex PCR reads, yielding one entry per CDR3 protein. The table includes around 130,000 distinct CDR3 sequences, 21% detected once. Sequencing was done on a sample of axillary lymph node tissue. The receptors shown here come from a female donor with breast cancer. Some clones in this sample may be carry-over from other donors' samples. Each CDR3 is given with its conserved first and last residue. Fields, in order: CDR3 DNA, CDR3 protein, J gene, V gene, D gene, clone size. D genes are given only for firm matches. Some rows have no size entry. The others give once, few or many, or a class for an expanded clone.

CDR3 DNA: TGTGCCAGCATCAATCCCGGGTGGACAGGGCAAAATTCACCCCTCCACTTT
CDR3 protein: CASINPGWTGQNSPLHF
J gene: TRBJ1-6
V gene: TRBV28
D gene: TRBD1
clone size: many

CDR3 DNA: TGTGCCAGCAGCCCCGGAGCTCATAGCACAGATACGCAGTATTTT
CDR3 protein: CASSPGAHSTDTQYF
J gene: TRBJ2-3
V gene: TRBV7-9
D gene: .
clone size: many

CDR3 DNA: TGTGCCAGCAGTCCACCCCGCGTTAATGGCTACACCTTC
CDR3 protein: CASSPPRVNGYTF
J gene: TRBJ1-2
V gene: TRBV28
D gene: .
clone size: few

CDR3 DNA: TGTGCCAGCAGTTTTCTAGCGGGAGGGTTCTTGAATGAGCAGTTCTTC
CDR3 protein: CASSFLAGGFLNEQFF
J gene: TRBJ2-1
V gene: TRBV27
D gene: TRBD2
clone size: few

CDR3 DNA: TGTGCCAGCAGCGGAATGGGGATTAAGACTGAAGCTTTCTTT
CDR3 protein: CASSGMGIKTEAFF
J gene: TRBJ1-1
V gene: TRBV9
D gene: .
clone size: .

CDR3 DNA: TGTGCCAGCAGCTCGGGGGGGACTAGTCGGCAAGAGACCCAGTACTTC
CDR3 protein: CASSSGGTSRQETQYF
J gene: TRBJ2-5
V gene: TRBV11-2
D gene: TRBD2
clone size: many

CDR3 DNA: TGCGCCAGCCGTCTCGGGACAAGGGGAAGCACAGATACGCAGTATTTT
CDR3 protein: CASRLGTRGSTDTQYF
J gene: TRBJ2-3
V gene: TRBV5-1
D gene: .
clone size: many

CDR3 DNA: TGTGCCTGGAGTGTACTGGGAGATACGCAGTATTTT
CDR3 protein: CAWSVLGDTQYF
J gene: TRBJ2-3
V gene: TRBV30
D gene: .
clone size: many

CDR3 DNA: TGCAGTGCTAGGGGCCTTACCTACGAGCAGTACTTC
CDR3 protein: CSARGLTYEQYF
J gene: TRBJ2-7
V gene: TRBV20-1
D gene: .
clone size: many

CDR3 DNA: TGTGCCAGCAGCTTACAGGTGGCAAGAGCAGATACGCAGTATTTT
CDR3 protein: CASSLQVARADTQYF
J gene: TRBJ2-3
V gene: TRBV7-3
D gene: .
clone size: many

CDR3 DNA: TGTGCCATCAAAGGGACAGGGAAATCCACTGAAGCTTTCTTT
CDR3 protein: CAIKGTGKSTEAFF
J gene: TRBJ1-1
V gene: TRBV6-5
D gene: TRBD1
clone size: .

CDR3 DNA: TGTGCCAGCAGTCCGGGACCACCGAACACTGAAGCTTTCTTT
CDR3 protein: CASSPGPPNTEAFF
J gene: TRBJ1-1
V gene: TRBV27
D gene: .
clone size: .

CDR3 DNA: TGTGCCAGCAGGGTGGGGAATTCACCCCTCCACTTT
CDR3 protein: CASRVGNSPLHF
J gene: TRBJ1-6
V gene: TRBV6-1
D gene: .
clone size: many

CDR3 DNA: TGTGCCAGCAGCGTTACGGACAGGGGGCTGGACGAGCAGTACTTC
CDR3 protein: CASSVTDRGLDEQYF
J gene: TRBJ2-7
V gene: TRBV9
D gene: TRBD1
clone size: many

CDR3 DNA: TGTGCCAGCAGCGTAGCTGGAGGCCCGTCCGGGGAGCTGTTTTTT
CDR3 protein: CASSVAGGPSGELFF
J gene: TRBJ2-2
V gene: TRBV9
D gene: .
clone size: once

CDR3 DNA: TGTGCCAGATGGGCTAGCGGGAGAGCCCACGAGCAGTACTTC
CDR3 protein: CARWASGRAHEQYF
J gene: TRBJ2-7
V gene: TRBV2
D gene: TRBD2
clone size: .

CDR3 DNA: TGTGCCAGCAGGGAGGCAGATACGCAGTATTTT
CDR3 protein: CASREADTQYF
J gene: TRBJ2-3
V gene: TRBV27
D gene: .
clone size: many

CDR3 DNA: TGTGCCAGCACTTCTGGACAAAAACCAAATCAGCCCCAGCATTTT
CDR3 protein: CASTSGQKPNQPQHF
J gene: TRBJ1-5
V gene: TRBV6-4
D gene: .
clone size: many

CDR3 DNA: TGTGCCGGCAGCGAAAGGACAGGGGCCTCACCAGGCTACACCTTC
CDR3 protein: CAGSERTGASPGYTF
J gene: TRBJ1-2
V gene: TRBV5-4
D gene: TRBD1
clone size: few

CDR3 DNA: TGTGCCAGCAGCTCCTCTGGGGGGAGTTGGGGCACCGGGGAGCTGTTTTTT
CDR3 protein: CASSSSGGSWGTGELFF
J gene: TRBJ2-2
V gene: TRBV9
D gene: .
clone size: .

CDR3 DNA: TGTGCCAGCAGGGCGACTAGCGGGAGAGGAGGTGAGCAGTTCTTC
CDR3 protein: CASRATSGRGGEQFF
J gene: TRBJ2-1
V gene: TRBV2
D gene: TRBD2
clone size: many

CDR3 DNA: TGTGCCAGCTCACAAAGACAGGATTCCCACGAGCAGTGCTTC
CDR3 protein: CASSQRQDSHEQCF
J gene: TRBJ2-7
V gene: TRBV18
D gene: .
clone size: .

CDR3 DNA: TGCAGTGGACAGGGTGGGCCGAGCTCCTACGAGCAGTACTTC
CDR3 protein: CSGQGGPSSYEQYF
J gene: TRBJ2-7
V gene: TRBV20-1
D gene: TRBD1
clone size: many

CDR3 DNA: TGCGCCAGCAGCTTGGTAGCGCCCACAGATACGCAGTATTTT
CDR3 protein: CASSLVAPTDTQYF
J gene: TRBJ2-3
V gene: TRBV5-1
D gene: .
clone size: many

CDR3 DNA: TGTGCCAGCAGCAGCCAGGGACAGGGGTCACCCTACGAGCAGTACTTC
CDR3 protein: CASSSQGQGSPYEQYF
J gene: TRBJ2-7
V gene: TRBV5-4
D gene: TRBD1
clone size: many

CDR3 DNA: TGTGCCAGCAGCGGCAGCTTCGGATCGAACTATGGCTACACCTTC
CDR3 protein: CASSGSFGSNYGYTF
J gene: TRBJ1-2
V gene: TRBV6-1
D gene: .
clone size: many

CDR3 DNA: TGTGCCAGCACCGCTAGCGGGAAAGAGACCCAGTACTTC
CDR3 protein: CASTASGKETQYF
J gene: TRBJ2-5
V gene: TRBV5-4
D gene: TRBD2
clone size: many

CDR3 DNA: TGTGCCAGTAGTATAGATCGAGGCGCTTCCTACAATGAGCAGTTCTTC
CDR3 protein: CASSIDRGASYNEQFF
J gene: TRBJ2-1
V gene: TRBV19
D gene: .
clone size: few

CDR3 DNA: TGCAGTGCCGCGGACGGACGCTCTGGAAACACCATATATTTT
CDR3 protein: CSAADGRSGNTIYF
J gene: TRBJ1-3
V gene: TRBV20-1
D gene: .
clone size: many

CDR3 DNA: TGTGCCAGCTCAGACCGGGACACCGGATGGCAGTACTTC
CDR3 protein: CASSDRDTGWQYF
J gene: TRBJ2-7
V gene: TRBV18
D gene: .
clone size: many

CDR3 DNA: TGCGCCAGCAACGCCGGGGGACCGGGACAGGGATCCTACGAGCAGTACTTC
CDR3 protein: CASNAGGPGQGSYEQYF
J gene: TRBJ2-7
V gene: TRBV5-1
D gene: TRBD1
clone size: many

CDR3 DNA: TGTGCCAGCAGACCCCCCGGGACTAGCGGATACAATGAGCAGTTCTTC
CDR3 protein: CASRPPGTSGYNEQFF
J gene: TRBJ2-1
V gene: TRBV2
D gene: TRBD2
clone size: many

CDR3 DNA: TGTGCCAGCAGCTTAGGAGCGGGAGGGGGGAGTACGCAGTATTTT
CDR3 protein: CASSLGAGGGSTQYF
J gene: TRBJ2-3
V gene: TRBV7-2
D gene: TRBD2
clone size: .

CDR3 DNA: TGCGCCAGCAGCCAAGCATCCACCTCAACTAATGAAAAACTGTTTTTT
CDR3 protein: CASSQASTSTNEKLFF
J gene: TRBJ1-4
V gene: TRBV4-1
D gene: .
clone size: many

CDR3 DNA: TGCAGTGCTAGAGATCAGGTGACAGGGAATAGCGAGACCCAGTACTTC
CDR3 protein: CSARDQVTGNSETQYF
J gene: TRBJ2-5
V gene: TRBV20-1
D gene: TRBD1
clone size: many

CDR3 DNA: TGCGCCAGCAGCCACGGGACAGGCGTTACCTCGAACACCGGGGAGCTGTTTTTT
CDR3 protein: CASSHGTGVTSNTGELFF
J gene: TRBJ2-2
V gene: TRBV4-1
D gene: TRBD1
clone size: many

CDR3 DNA: TGTGCCAGCCAGGGACCGAGGAATGAAAAACTGTTTTTT
CDR3 protein: CASQGPRNEKLFF
J gene: TRBJ1-4
V gene: TRBV2
D gene: .
clone size: many

CDR3 DNA: TGTGCCACCAGCGCTTGGGACCAGGAGACCCAGTACTTC
CDR3 protein: CATSAWDQETQYF
J gene: TRBJ2-5
V gene: TRBV24-1
D gene: .
clone size: .